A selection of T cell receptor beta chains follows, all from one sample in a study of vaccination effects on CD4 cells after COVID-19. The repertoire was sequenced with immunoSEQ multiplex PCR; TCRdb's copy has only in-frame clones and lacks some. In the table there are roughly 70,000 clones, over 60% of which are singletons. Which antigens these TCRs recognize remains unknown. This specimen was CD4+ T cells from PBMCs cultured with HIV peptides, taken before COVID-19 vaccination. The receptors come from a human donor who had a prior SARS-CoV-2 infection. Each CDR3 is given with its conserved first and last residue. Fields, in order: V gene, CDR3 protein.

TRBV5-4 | CASNRGGQNTEAFF
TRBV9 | CASSPTSGQTDTQYF
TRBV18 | CASSQTTGGNNSPLHF
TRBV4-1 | CASSQERRDSGNTIYF
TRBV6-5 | CASGRTGGSYEQYF
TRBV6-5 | CASTPRWVDEKLFF
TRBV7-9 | CASSLGGDSETQYF
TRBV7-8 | CASSLSRTLNEQFF
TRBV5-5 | CASTYGQGRSGANVLTF
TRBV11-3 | CASSLVGSTYEQYF
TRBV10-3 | CAISESQGHNEQFF
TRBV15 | CATSRELGQGAFF
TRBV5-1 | CASSLRTGRLYQETQYF
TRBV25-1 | CASSVGQGHGNTIYF
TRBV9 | CASSVGGLAAYYEQYF
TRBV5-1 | CASSPSTGPDYEQYF
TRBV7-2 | CASSYPQGGYTEAFF
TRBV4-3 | CASSLRSGSGGYTF
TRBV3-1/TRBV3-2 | CASSQAAGEGYTF
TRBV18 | CASSPPGQAEAFF
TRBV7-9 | CASSLSDNYGYTF
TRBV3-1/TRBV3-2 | CASSHRPDSPYEQYF
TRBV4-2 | CASSQVRGGVPDTQYF
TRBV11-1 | CASSLGYGGTTGELFF
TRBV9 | CASSLRQGEDEQFF
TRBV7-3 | CASSSRAGGEQYF
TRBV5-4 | CASSAGLAGATDTQYF
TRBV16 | CASSQAYEQYF
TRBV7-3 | CASSTDSGRGGDTQYF
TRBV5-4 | CASRGLGDEQFF
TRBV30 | CAWSVRINSPLHF
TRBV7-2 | CASSLGGVRRYNEQFF
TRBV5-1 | CASSLGGRPSNEQFF
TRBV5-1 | CASSLLGGDQPQHF
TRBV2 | CASAIQGWSYEQYF
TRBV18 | CASSPSGTGYGYTF
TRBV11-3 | CASSFGGRVTYEQYF
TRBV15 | CATKSTGTSGYEQYF
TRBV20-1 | CSARATEQFF
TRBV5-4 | CASSRANEKLFF
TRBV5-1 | CASSLEGTGAETQYF
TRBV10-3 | CAIRKHNTEAFF
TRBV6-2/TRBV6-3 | CASSNADYGYTF
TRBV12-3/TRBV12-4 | CASKGRQGETQYF
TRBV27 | CASSLRDGGYEQYF
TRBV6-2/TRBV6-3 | CASSWTGVTEAFF
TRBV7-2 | CASSSQGIQNTEAFF
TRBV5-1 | CASSLDQSDEQFF
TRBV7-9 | CASSLEGDEQYF
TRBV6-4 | CASSESLTGWRGYTF
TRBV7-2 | CASSLTQGLGGYTF
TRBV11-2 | CASSLGQGLSGANVLTF